The rows below give T cell receptor beta chains drawn from one sample of a study of blood T cell repertoires in COVID-19. Clones were read by immunoSEQ multiplex PCR, and TCRdb kept only the in-frame ones, dropping some. Seen here are around 46,000 clones, roughly 88% observed once, and the top ten hold 50% to 75%. Sample: peripheral blood. The receptors come from a man between 70 and 80 years old with acute or convalescent COVID-19. Both conserved end residues are part of each CDR3. The D gene is left open where the match is weak. Rows may omit the clone size; those that give it use once, few, many or a size class.

J gene,D gene,V gene,clone size,CDR3 DNA,CDR3 protein
TRBJ2-1,-,TRBV25-1,-,TGTGCCAGTAAGTCTCGGGAAGGAAATGAGCAGTTCTTC,CASKSREGNEQFF
TRBJ2-5,TRBD1,TRBV2,-,TGTGCCAGCAGTGGGGACAGGGGGCTAGGAGAGACCCAGTACTTC,CASSGDRGLGETQYF
TRBJ1-1,-,TRBV7-2,few,TGTGCCAGCAGCTTAGTGGGGGGACCCGGAGCTTTCTTT,CASSLVGGPGAFF
TRBJ1-6,TRBD1,TRBV5-1,-,TGCGCCAGCACCGAACCGGGACAGTTAAATTCACCCCTCCACTTT,CASTEPGQLNSPLHF
TRBJ2-3,TRBD2,TRBV7-3,once,TGTGCCAGCAGCTCCCTAGCGGCTAGCACAGATACGCAGTATTTT,CASSSLAASTDTQYF
TRBJ1-5,TRBD1,TRBV6-5,-,TGTGCCAGCGGCAGGGGGCAACAAAACAATCAGCCCCAGCATTTT,CASGRGQQNNQPQHF
TRBJ1-4,-,TRBV30,-,TGTGCCTGGAGCACACAGGGAGATGAAAAACTGTTTTTT,CAWSTQGDEKLFF
TRBJ1-3,-,TRBV5-4,-,TGTGCCAGCAGCCCTGCTGCGCCTGACTCTGGAAACACCATATATTTT,CASSPAAPDSGNTIYF
TRBJ1-3,-,TRBV29-1,-,TGCAGCGTTACGAGGGCTGGAAACACCATATATTTT,CSVTRAGNTIYF
TRBJ1-5,TRBD1,TRBV19,-,TGTGCCAGTAGGGCTGGACAGGGGATAGGACCCCAGCATTTT,CASRAGQGIGPQHF
TRBJ2-7,-,TRBV19,-,TGTGCCAGTAGAGCCACTAGCTCCCCCTACGAGCAGTACTTC,CASRATSSPYEQYF
TRBJ2-7,TRBD1,TRBV5-4,-,TGTGCCAGCAGCTTGGTGGGCAGGGGGTCCTACGAGCAGTACTTC,CASSLVGRGSYEQYF
TRBJ1-2,TRBD1,TRBV6-5,-,TGTGCCAGCAGCGAGACAGGGGGCAATAACTATGGCTACACCTTC,CASSETGGNNYGYTF
TRBJ1-1,-,TRBV11-2,many,TGTGCCAGCAGCTCAGGGATAATGAACACTGAAGCTTTCTTT,CASSSGIMNTEAFF
TRBJ1-6,TRBD1,TRBV3-1/TRBV3-2,-,TGTGCCAGCAGCCAGCCGGGACAGGGAGCTAATTCACCCCTCCACTTT,CASSQPGQGANSPLHF
TRBJ2-2,-,TRBV3-1/TRBV3-2,-,TGTGCCAGCAGCCAAACGCGGGTGTCGACCGGGGAGCTGTTTTTT,CASSQTRVSTGELFF
TRBJ1-1,-,TRBV24-1,-,TGTGCCACCAGTGATTTAACAGGGGAAGCTTTCTTT,CATSDLTGEAFF
TRBJ2-7,TRBD1,TRBV3-1/TRBV3-2,-,TGTGCCAGCAGCCTGGACAGGGTTTTACAGTACTTC,CASSLDRVLQYF
TRBJ1-4,-,TRBV5-6,many,TGTGCCAGCAGCCCAAGACAGAATGAAAAACTGTTTTTT,CASSPRQNEKLFF
TRBJ1-5,-,TRBV5-1,-,TGCGCCAGCAGCTTGGACAGTAGCAATCAGCCCCAGCATTTT,CASSLDSSNQPQHF
TRBJ2-1,TRBD1,TRBV7-8,-,TGTGCCAGCAGGAGACAGGGAGTCTACAATGAGCAGTTCTTC,CASRRQGVYNEQFF
TRBJ2-2,TRBD1,TRBV5-1,once,TGCGCCAGCAGCAGAAATCGGGACAGTGGGAACACCGGGGAGCTGTTTTTT,CASSRNRDSGNTGELFF
TRBJ1-3,TRBD1,TRBV7-8,-,TGTGCCAGCAGTCTACAGGGGGCATCTGGAAACACCATATATTTT,CASSLQGASGNTIYF
TRBJ2-5,TRBD2,TRBV3-1/TRBV3-2,-,TGTGCCAGCAGTTCTGGACTAGCGGAGACCCAGTACTTC,CASSSGLAETQYF
TRBJ1-4,TRBD1,TRBV4-3,-,TGCGCCAGCAGCCAAGAGGCAGGGGGACAGGAAAAACTGTTTTTT,CASSQEAGGQEKLFF
TRBJ2-1,TRBD2,TRBV28,-,TGTGCCACCCTCAGCGGGGTATCCTACAATGAGCAGTTCTTC,CATLSGVSYNEQFF
TRBJ2-5,-,TRBV7-8,-,TGTGCCAGCAGCCCGAGGGGGGGGGAGACCCAGTACTTC,CASSPRGGETQYF
TRBJ1-2,-,TRBV29-1,-,TGCAGCGCTGAAAGGGAGGCCTACTATGGCTACACCTTC,CSAEREAYYGYTF
TRBJ1-6,TRBD1,TRBV7-6,-,TGTGCCAGCAGCAAAACAGGGGCTCAGGATTCACCCCTCCACTTT,CASSKTGAQDSPLHF
TRBJ1-6,-,TRBV2,-,TGTGCCAGCAGTGCCAACATTTCACCCCTCCACTTT,CASSANISPLHF